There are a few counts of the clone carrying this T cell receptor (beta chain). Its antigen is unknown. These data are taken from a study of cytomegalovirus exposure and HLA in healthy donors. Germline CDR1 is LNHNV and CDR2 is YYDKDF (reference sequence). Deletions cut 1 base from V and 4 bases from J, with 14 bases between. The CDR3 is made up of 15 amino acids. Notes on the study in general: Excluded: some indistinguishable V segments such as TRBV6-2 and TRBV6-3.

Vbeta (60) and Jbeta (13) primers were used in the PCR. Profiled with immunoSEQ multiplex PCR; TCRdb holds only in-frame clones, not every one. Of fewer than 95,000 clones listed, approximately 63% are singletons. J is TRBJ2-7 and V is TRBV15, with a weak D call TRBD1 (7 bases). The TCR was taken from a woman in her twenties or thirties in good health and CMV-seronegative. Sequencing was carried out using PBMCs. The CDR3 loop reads CATSRGNRGLYEQYF. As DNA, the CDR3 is TGTGCCACCAGCAGAGGTAACAGGGGACTGTACGAGCAGTACTTC.